Below, 3 T cell receptor beta chains from the same sample are listed, as sequenced in a study of multiple sclerosis patients with progressive multifocal leukoencephalopathy. Documented time point: approximately twelve months of natalizumab therapy. TCRdb's copy holds only in-frame clones and misses some; the assay was immunoSEQ multiplex PCR. Of more than 20,000 clones listed, 91% are singletons. Sequencing used PBMCs, obtained from a patient treated with natalizumab. Receptors were obtained from a man aged 25-40 years with multiple sclerosis.

The V call is TRBV4-1, the J call TRBJ2-1; 14 bases fit TRBD2. The CDR3 sequence is 18 residues long. Germline values: CDR1 MGHRA, CDR2 YSYEKL. Losses at the gene ends were 1 base for V and 9 bases for J; bases not matched to a gene: 11. CDR3 nucleotides: TGCGCCAGCAGCCAAGGGACCCAGGGACTAGCGGGAGTGGGTGAGCAGTTCTTC. Encoded protein: CASSQGTQGLAGVGEQFF.

The V call is TRBV1, the J call TRBJ1-1. TRBV1 is assigned pseudogene status. The CDR3 is 17 residues long. Here the CDR3 reads CTSSQVPRGSENTEAFF. CDR3 bases: TGCACCAGCAGCCAAGTCCCCCGTGGGTCAGAGAACACTGAAGCTTTCTTT.

This clone was counted a single time. This chain connects TRBV4-1 to TRBJ2-7; 14 positions match TRBD2. The CDR3 totals 16 residues. V lost 3 bases, J lost 2 bases, and 3 bases stayed unmatched. Germline CDR1 is MGHRA and CDR2 is YSYEKL. CDR3 coding DNA: TGCGCCAGCAGCCATAGACTAGCGGGAGGGGCCTACGAGCAGTACTTC. Its translation is CASSHRLAGGAYEQYF.